This TCR beta chain is from a study of OX40 agonist ivuxolimab in advanced cancers. Study background: Among those enrolled, mean age was roughly 62 years (range about 23 to 79) and 70% to 85% were male. Eligibility rules accepted prior anti-PD-1, anti-PD-L1 or anti-CTLA-4 therapy, and 40% had some.

A remark on this clone: Its antigen is undetermined.

The J segment lost 7 bases and the V segment lost 4 bases, leaving 7 bases of the junction unmatched. CDR3 length: 15 amino acids. Germline-derived CDR1 and CDR2 are ENHRY and SYGVKD. Overall study results and limits: Clonal expansion in partial responders at 0.1-3.0 mg/kg ranked among the lowest.

Clones were read by immunoSEQ multiplex PCR, and TCRdb kept only the in-frame ones, dropping some. Here the sample spans tens of thousands of clones, roughly nine tenths being singletons. The TCR was taken from an adult with an advanced solid tumor such as melanoma, head and neck, liver or kidney cancer. Sequencing was performed on CD4+ or CD8+ T cells sorted from blood, taken in a trial of the OX40 agonist ivuxolimab. The chain joins TRBV10-3 to TRBJ2-2, with 9 bases identical to TRBD1. CDR3 amino acids: CAISAAGTGSGELFF. Here the CDR3 DNA reads TGTGCCATCAGTGCCGCCGGGACAGGGAGCGGGGAGCTGTTTTTT.